The 11 T cell receptor beta chains given below trace back to one sample, sequenced in a study of blood T cell repertoires in COVID-19. Generated by immunoSEQ multiplex PCR, the TCRdb table keeps only in-frame clones and is missing some. Of about 200,000 clones in the sample, about 83% are singletons; the top ten hold approximately 8%. Sequencing was carried out using peripheral blood. The receptors here all came from a woman aged 50 to 65 with active or convalescent COVID-19.

This clone has only one observation. The rearrangement uses TRBV29-1 and TRBJ2-7; TRBD2 agrees at 7 bases. Trimming removed 4 bases from V and 1 base from J; junction bases left unmatched: 7. Per germline, CDR1 SQVTM and CDR2 ANQGSEA. The CDR3 runs 14 residues. DNA for the CDR3: TGCAGCGTTGTTCTAGGACTAGAGTCCTACGAGCAGTACTTC. Protein sequence: CSVVLGLESYEQYF.

The J gene is TRBJ2-5, the V gene TRBV29-1; a weak D match, TRBD1 (5 bases). The CDR3 extends over 16 amino acids. Germline assignment: CDR1 SQVTM and CDR2 ANQGSEA. The ends were cut back, 5 bases at V and 5 bases at J, with 24 bases in the middle. DNA of the CDR3: TGCAGCGTTCTCGGACCTAGGGGTAGTACTGCTGAGACCCAGTACTTC. This gives the protein CSVLGPRGSTAETQYF.

This clone was observed once. This chain connects TRBV27 to TRBJ2-7; D perhaps matches TRBD2 (6 bases). The CDR3 loop spans 12 amino acids. Trimming removed 4 bases at V and 8 bases at J, with 12 bases between. Germline CDR1 and CDR2: MNHEY and SMNVEV (reference sequence). The CDR3 loop reads CASSSGVVKQYF. In DNA, the CDR3 is TGTGCCAGCAGTTCGGGAGTGGTTAAGCAGTACTTC.

The chain's CDR3 is CASSLTYQVSYEQYF. CDR3 DNA: TGTGCCAGCAGCTTAACGTACCAGGTCTCCTACGAGCAGTACTTC. The chain combines TRBV7-3 with TRBJ2-7; D gene unclear. Germline V gene lookup returns CDR1 SGHTA and CDR2 FQGTGA. The CDR3 length is 15 residues. V was cut by 0 bases and J by 0 bases, with 9 bases left in between.

This clone was observed a few times. The gene calls are TRBV4-1 and TRBJ1-3, with 7 bases lining up with TRBD1. Germline assignment: CDR1 MGHRA and CDR2 YSYEKL. V lost 3 bases to trimming and J lost 0 bases; unmatched junction nucleotides: 8. The CDR3 runs 17 residues. CDR3 sequence reads: CASSQASDRSSGNTIYF. In DNA, the CDR3 is TGCGCCAGCAGCCAGGCGTCGGACAGGTCCTCTGGAAACACCATATATTTT.

The chain recombines TRBV28 with TRBJ1-6, with a tentative D call TRBD1 (5 bases). The V and J ends lost 6 bases and 14 bases respectively, with 20 bases between them. CDR3 length equals 14 residues. Germline CDR1 reads MDHEN; CDR2 reads SYDVKM. The chain's CDR3 is CASSLGRAGEALHF. The CDR3 region has the DNA TGTGCCAGCAGCCTAGGACGGGCGGGGGAGGCCCTCCACTTT.

The gene calls are TRBV9 and TRBJ2-4; D gene ambiguous. This CDR3 has 12 amino acids. V lost 0 bases and J 10 bases, leaving 8 bases between the germline ends. In germline, CDR1 is SGDLS, CDR2 YYNGEE. CDR3 in amino acids: CASSVALGIQYF. CDR3 DNA sequence: TGTGCCAGCAGCGTAGCTCTCGGGATTCAGTACTTC.

The rearrangement uses TRBV5-1 and TRBJ2-6, with D unclear. V lost 6 bases to trimming and J lost 2 bases, with 9 bases between them. CDR1 is SGHRS and CDR2 is YFSETQ in the germline V gene. This CDR3 is built from 14 residues. CDR3 nucleotides: TGCGCCAGCACGGAAGGAGCTGGGGCCAACGTCCTGACTTTC. This codes for CASTEGAGANVLTF.

CDR3 region: CASSQQGDRPYEQYF. CDR3 in DNA: TGTGCCAGCAGTCAACAGGGGGATCGCCCCTACGAGCAGTACTTC. The chain links TRBV6-5 to TRBJ2-7; 8 bases match TRBD1. The CDR3 runs to 15 residues. The germline V gene has CDR1 MNHEY and CDR2 SVGAGI. Trimming cost V 5 bases and J 2 bases; bases outside gene matches: 8.

This clone came up a few times. The chain joins TRBV27 to TRBJ1-3; possibly TRBD1 for D (5 bases). This CDR3 has 15 amino acids. From germline, CDR1 is MNHEY and CDR2 SMNVEV (reference sequence). V was clipped by 2 bases and J by 4 bases, with 12 bases between them. The DNA of the CDR3 is TGTGCCAGCAGTTTAGGTCCAGGGTCCGGAAACACCATATATTTT. Amino acids: CASSLGPGSGNTIYF.

The DNA for the CDR3 is TGTGCCTGGAGCGCAGGGATGGTCACAGATACGCAGTATTTT. Translating it yields CAWSAGMVTDTQYF. The J gene is TRBJ2-3, the V gene TRBV30, with a tentative D call TRBD1 (5 bases). The V end lost 3 bases, the J end lost 2 bases, and 12 bases lay between the germline ends. The CDR3 covers 14 residues. The germline V gene has CDR1 GTSNPN and CDR2 SVGIG (reference sequence).